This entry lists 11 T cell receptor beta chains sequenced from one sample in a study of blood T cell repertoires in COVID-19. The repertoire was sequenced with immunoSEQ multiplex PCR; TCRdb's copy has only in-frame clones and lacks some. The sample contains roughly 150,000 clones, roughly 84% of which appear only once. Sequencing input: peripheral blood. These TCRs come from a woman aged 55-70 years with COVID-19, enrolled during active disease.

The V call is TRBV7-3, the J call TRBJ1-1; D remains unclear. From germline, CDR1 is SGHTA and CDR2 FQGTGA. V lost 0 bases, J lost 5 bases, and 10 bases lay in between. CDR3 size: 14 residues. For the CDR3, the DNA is TGTGCCAGCAGCTTAACGGGGAGTGTTACTGAAGCTTTCTTT. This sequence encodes CASSLTGSVTEAFF.

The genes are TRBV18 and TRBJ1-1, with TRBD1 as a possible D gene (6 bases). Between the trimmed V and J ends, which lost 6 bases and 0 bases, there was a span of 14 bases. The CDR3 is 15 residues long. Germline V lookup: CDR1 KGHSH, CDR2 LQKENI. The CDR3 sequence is CASSPRGAMNTEAFF. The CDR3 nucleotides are TGTGCCAGCTCCCCCCGGGGGGCGATGAACACTGAAGCTTTCTTT.

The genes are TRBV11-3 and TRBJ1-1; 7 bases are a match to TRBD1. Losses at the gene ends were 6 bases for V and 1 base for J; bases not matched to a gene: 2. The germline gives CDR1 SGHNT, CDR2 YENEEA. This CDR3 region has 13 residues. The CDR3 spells CASSRQGNTEAFF. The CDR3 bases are TGTGCCAGCAGTCGACAGGGGAACACTGAAGCTTTCTTT.

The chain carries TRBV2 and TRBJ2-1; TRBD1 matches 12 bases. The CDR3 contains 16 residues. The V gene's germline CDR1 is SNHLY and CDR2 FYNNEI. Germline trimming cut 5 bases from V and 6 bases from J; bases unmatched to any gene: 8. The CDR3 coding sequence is TGTGCCAGCAGTCTTCCGGGACAGGGGGCGATCAATGAGCAGTTCTTC. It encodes CASSLPGQGAINEQFF. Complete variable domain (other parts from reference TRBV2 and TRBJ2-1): EPEVTQTPSHQVTQMGQEVILRCVPISNHLYFYWYRQILGQKVEFLVSFYNNEISEKSEIFDDQFSVERPDGSNFTLKIRSTKLEDSAMYFCASSLPGQGAINEQFFGPGTRLTVL.

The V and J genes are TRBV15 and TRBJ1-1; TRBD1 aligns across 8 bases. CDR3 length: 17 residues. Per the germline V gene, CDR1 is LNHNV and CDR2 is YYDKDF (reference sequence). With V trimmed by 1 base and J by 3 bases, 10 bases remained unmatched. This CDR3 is CATSRGDRGGWYTEAFF. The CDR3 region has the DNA TGTGCCACCAGCAGAGGCGACAGGGGAGGATGGTACACTGAAGCTTTCTTT.

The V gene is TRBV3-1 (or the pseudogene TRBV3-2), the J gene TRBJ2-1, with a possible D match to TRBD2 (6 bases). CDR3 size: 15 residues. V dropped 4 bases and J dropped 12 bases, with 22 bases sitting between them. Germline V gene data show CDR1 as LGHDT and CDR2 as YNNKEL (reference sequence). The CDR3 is CASSLAGGLKVGQFF. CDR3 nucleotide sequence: TGTGCCAGCAGCCTAGCTGGAGGGCTAAAGGTTGGGCAGTTCTTC.

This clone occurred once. CDR3 in DNA: TGTGCCAGTAGGAGAGCCGGGGAGAGCAATCAGCCCCAGCATTTT. Protein: CASRRAGESNQPQHF. The chain is built from TRBV19 and TRBJ1-5; D gene unclear. The germline gives CDR1 LNHDA, CDR2 SQIVND (reference sequence). The CDR3 is 15 amino acids. Trimming pared 6 bases from V and 1 base from J, leaving 13 bases between. Full variable domain (missing parts from reference TRBV19 and TRBJ1-5): DGGITQSPKYLFRKEGQNVTLSCEQNLNHDAMYWYRQDPGQGLRLIYYSQIVNDFQKGDIAEGYSVSREKKESFPLTVTSAQKNPTAFYLCASRRAGESNQPQHFGDGTRLSIL.

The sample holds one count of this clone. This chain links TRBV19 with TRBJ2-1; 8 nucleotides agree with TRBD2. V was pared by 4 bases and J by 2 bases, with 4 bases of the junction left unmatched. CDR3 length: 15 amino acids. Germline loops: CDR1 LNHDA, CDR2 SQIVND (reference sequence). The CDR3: CASSTAGATYNEQFF. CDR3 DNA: TGTGCCAGTAGTACAGCGGGAGCAACCTACAATGAGCAGTTCTTC.

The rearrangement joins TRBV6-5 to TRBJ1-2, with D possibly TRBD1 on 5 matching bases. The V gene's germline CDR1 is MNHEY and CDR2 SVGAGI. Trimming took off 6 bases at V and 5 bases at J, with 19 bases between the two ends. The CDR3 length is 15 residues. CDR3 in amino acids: CASSWDSSRVYGYTF. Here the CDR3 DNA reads TGTGCCAGCAGCTGGGACTCCAGCAGGGTATATGGCTACACCTTC.

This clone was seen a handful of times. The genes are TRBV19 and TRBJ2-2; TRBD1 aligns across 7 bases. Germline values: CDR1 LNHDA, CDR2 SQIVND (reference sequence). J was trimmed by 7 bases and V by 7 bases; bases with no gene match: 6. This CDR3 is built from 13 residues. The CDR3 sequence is CASNLQGSGELFF. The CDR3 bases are TGTGCCAGTAACCTACAGGGGAGCGGGGAGCTGTTTTTT.

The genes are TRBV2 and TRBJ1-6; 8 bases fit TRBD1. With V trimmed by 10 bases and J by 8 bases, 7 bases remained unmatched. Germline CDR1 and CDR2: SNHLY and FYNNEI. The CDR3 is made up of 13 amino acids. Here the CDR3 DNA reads TGTGCCACGCAAGGACAGGGAGATTCACCCCTCCACTTT. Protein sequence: CATQGQGDSPLHF.